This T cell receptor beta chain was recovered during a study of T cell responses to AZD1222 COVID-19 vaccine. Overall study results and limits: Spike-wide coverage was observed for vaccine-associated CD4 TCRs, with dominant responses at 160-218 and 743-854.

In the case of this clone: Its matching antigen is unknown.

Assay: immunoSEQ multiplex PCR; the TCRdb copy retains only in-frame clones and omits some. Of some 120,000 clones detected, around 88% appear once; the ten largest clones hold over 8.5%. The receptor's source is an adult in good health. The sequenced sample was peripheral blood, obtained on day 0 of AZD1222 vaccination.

The CDR3 spells CASSLRGGAGSQPQHF. CDR3 sequence (DNA): TGTGCCAGCAGCTTAAGAGGGGGCGCCGGAAGTCAGCCCCAGCATTTT. The chain joins TRBV7-2 to TRBJ1-5; 7 bases align to TRBD1. The CDR3 extends over 16 amino acids. Germline CDR1 and CDR2: SGHTA and FQGNSA. The V gene end was trimmed by 2 bases and the J gene end by 6 bases; junction bases not matched to a gene: 10.